The TCR beta chain described here comes from a study of PD-L1 blockade in urothelial cancer. Overall study context: Treatment start was followed by blood analysis at 3 weeks (second dose) and again at 6 weeks. The study, taken as a whole, reports: Below-median pretreatment blood TCR clonality was associated with improved progression-free and overall survival.

Measured with immunoSEQ multiplex PCR; TCRdb has only the in-frame clones, and not every one. The sample consists of over 45,000 clones, 85% to 90% of them appearing once. This clone turned up a few times. Its specificity is not known. The J segment lost 8 bases and the V segment lost 5 bases, leaving 4 bases of the junction unmatched. CDR1 GTSNPN and CDR2 SVGIG come from the germline V gene (reference sequence). The CDR3 spans 13 residues. Time point given: pretreatment peripheral blood. It was locally advanced or metastatic urothelial carcinoma that patients had. Sampling of each patient yielded between 1 and 8 specimens, collected pretreatment and on-treatment.

This material consisted of PBMCs, taken around atezolizumab (anti-PD-L1) treatment. The gene calls are TRBV30 and TRBJ1-6, with 9 positions matching TRBD1. The TCR originated in a man aged 60 to 69 with urothelial cancer. The CDR3 here is CAWEDRGDSPLHF. For the CDR3, the DNA is TGTGCCTGGGAGGACAGGGGTGATTCACCCCTCCACTTT.